This TCR beta chain was obtained from a study of T cells expressing NK-cell markers. Production of TCR beta cDNA relied on 5'RACE template switching with UMIs. TCRdb reworked the 5' RACE reads into one entry per CDR3 protein, no DNA. The ten top clones account for approximately 3.6%, within a sample of about 550,000 distinct CDR3 sequences. This CDR3 comprises 15 residues. The sequenced sample consisted of blood T cells: a sorted CD56 or NKG2C T cell subset, CD4+ or CD8+ T cells, or bulk PBMC T cells (not recorded which). The chain combines TRBV12-3 or TRBV12-4 with TRBJ2-3. The TCR originated in a young man in good health. The CDR3 protein is CASSPQVPSTDTQYF.